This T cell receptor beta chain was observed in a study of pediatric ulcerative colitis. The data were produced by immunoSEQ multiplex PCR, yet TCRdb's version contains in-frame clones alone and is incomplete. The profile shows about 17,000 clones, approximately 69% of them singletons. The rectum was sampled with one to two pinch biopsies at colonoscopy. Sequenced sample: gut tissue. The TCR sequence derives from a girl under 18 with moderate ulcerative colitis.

The CDR3 nucleotides are TGCGCCAGCAGCTCACAGGGGGCCACCGGGGAGCTGTTTTTT. It yields the protein CASSSQGATGELFF. The rearrangement joins TRBV5-1 to TRBJ2-2, with 9 bases matching TRBD1. From germline, CDR1 is SGHRS and CDR2 YFSETQ. J was trimmed by 4 bases and V by 3 bases; bases with no gene match: 1. The CDR3 loop spans 14 amino acids.